The rows below give T cell receptor beta chains drawn from one sample of a study of T cells in Graves' hyperthyroidism and ophthalmopathy. Using its own MiXCR run on the multiplex PCR reads, TCRdb lists one record per CDR3 protein. The sample has approximately 200,000 distinct CDR3 sequences; around 19% are singletons. Material for sequencing was blood. The receptors derive from a man aged 35 to 55 with Graves' hyperthyroidism. CDR3s include the opening cysteine and the closing phenylalanine or tryptophan. The D gene is left open where the match is weak. Clone size is not always given. Where it is, it says once, few, many or a class for expanded clones.

V gene	D gene	J gene	clone size	CDR3 protein	CDR3 DNA
TRBV7-8	.	TRBJ2-7	.	CASRLGGPTYEQYF	TGTGCCAGCAGACTGGGGGGCCCCACCTACGAGCAGTACTTC
TRBV5-1	.	TRBJ2-7	many	CASSLTAGNYYEQYF	TGCGCCAGCAGCCTGACGGCGGGCAATTACTACGAGCAGTACTTC
TRBV7-2	TRBD1	TRBJ2-1	many	CASSQGTGPNEQFF	TGTGCCAGCAGCCAGGGGACAGGGCCCAATGAGCAGTTCTTC
TRBV9	.	TRBJ2-2	.	CASSVGGHTGELFF	TGTGCCAGCAGCGTCGGGGGACACACCGGGGAGCTGTTTTTT
TRBV19	.	TRBJ2-2	few	CASSIALRSTGELFF	TGTGCCAGTAGTATCGCATTAAGATCCACCGGGGAGCTGTTTTTT
TRBV25-1	TRBD1	TRBJ1-1	.	CASSTTQGYTEAFF	TGTGCCAGCAGTACGACACAGGGGTACACTGAAGCTTTCTTT
TRBV11-2	.	TRBJ2-5	many	CASSLGKETQYF	TGTGCCAGCAGCTTGGGAAAAGAGACCCAGTACTTC
TRBV27	TRBD1	TRBJ2-7	many	CASSLGQGTVQYF	TGTGCCAGCAGTTTAGGACAGGGCACGGTGCAGTACTTC
TRBV19	.	TRBJ2-7	few	CASKESGHEQYF	TGTGCCAGTAAAGAGAGCGGCCACGAGCAGTACTTC
TRBV9	.	TRBJ2-3	many	CASSVAVIGTDTQYF	TGTGCCAGCAGCGTGGCCGTTATAGGCACAGATACGCAGTATTTT
TRBV5-1	.	TRBJ1-2	.	CASSLDGGGDYGYTF	TGCGCCAGCAGCTTGGACGGGGGCGGCGACTATGGCTACACCTTC
TRBV3-1	.	TRBJ2-2	many	CASSQSEGSGELFF	TGTGCCAGCAGCCAATCCGAGGGATCCGGGGAGCTGTTTTTT
TRBV28	.	TRBJ1-1	many	CASSRTERWTEAFF	TGTGCCAGCAGTCGGACAGAACGGTGGACTGAAGCTTTCTTT
TRBV27	TRBD1	TRBJ2-7	.	CASSFGTGAFYEQYF	TGTGCCAGCAGTTTCGGGACAGGAGCCTTCTACGAGCAGTACTTC
TRBV20-1	.	TRBJ2-4	many	CSARDFIRAGKNIQYF	TGCAGTGCTAGAGACTTTATTCGGGCAGGGAAAAACATTCAGTACTTC
TRBV20-1	TRBD1	TRBJ2-7	many	CSARPGQGVYEQYF	TGCAGTGCTAGGCCGGGACAGGGGGTCTACGAGCAGTACTTC
TRBV7-9	.	TRBJ1-2	many	CASSRQDYGYTF	TGTGCCAGCAGTAGGCAGGACTATGGCTACACCTTC
TRBV5-1	.	TRBJ2-6	many	CASSHGWGSGANVLTF	TGCGCCAGCAGTCATGGCTGGGGCTCTGGGGCCAACGTCCTGACTTTC
TRBV5-6	TRBD1	TRBJ1-1	few	CASSLDMGQINTEAFF	TGTGCCAGCAGCTTGGATATGGGACAGATTAACACTGAAGCTTTCTTT
TRBV5-5	.	TRBJ1-5	many	CASSLGGVGNQPQHF	TGTGCCAGCAGCTTGGGGGGGGTAGGTAATCAGCCCCAGCATTTT
TRBV9	TRBD1	TRBJ1-3	few	CASSSGQGFTGNTIYF	TGTGCCAGCAGCTCCGGACAGGGGTTCACTGGAAACACCATATATTTT
TRBV20-1	TRBD2	TRBJ2-7	many	CSARATFPSGSYEQYF	TGCAGTGCTAGAGCCACCTTCCCTAGCGGATCCTACGAGCAGTACTTC
TRBV7-2	.	TRBJ2-3	many	CASRPRSASTDTQYF	TGTGCCAGCAGGCCCAGGTCAGCGAGCACAGATACGCAGTATTTT
TRBV2	TRBD2	TRBJ2-7	many	CASSEARGSSYEQYF	TGTGCCAGCAGTGAAGCGCGGGGGAGCTCCTACGAGCAGTACTTC
TRBV6-9	.	TRBJ1-2	.	CASSYTLNPVGLANYGYTF	TGTGCCAGCAGTTACACGTTAAACCCCGTCGGCTTAGCTAACTATGGCTACACCTTC
TRBV7-9	TRBD1	TRBJ2-1	many	CASSSDRGRNEQFF	TGTGCCAGCAGCTCGGACAGGGGGCGGAATGAGCAGTTCTTC
TRBV25-1	.	TRBJ2-2	few	CASSVRPGDANTGELFF	TGTGCCAGCAGTGTCAGGCCAGGGGACGCGAACACCGGGGAGCTGTTTTTT
TRBV6-2/TRBV6-3	.	TRBJ1-1	many	CASSPQGLLNTEAFF	TGTGCCAGCAGCCCACAGGGCTTGCTGAACACTGAAGCTTTCTTT
TRBV12-3/TRBV12-4	.	TRBJ1-1	many	CASSFSGGVTEAFF	TGTGCCAGCAGTTTCTCTGGGGGCGTCACTGAAGCTTTCTTT
TRBV29-1	.	TRBJ1-2	few	CSVDSKGSGYGYTF	TGCAGCGTCGATAGTAAGGGTTCCGGCTATGGCTACACCTTC
TRBV28	TRBD1	TRBJ1-1	many	CASRLSGTGDTEAFF	TGTGCCAGCAGGCTCTCCGGGACAGGGGATACTGAAGCTTTCTTT
TRBV20-1	TRBD1	TRBJ1-6	many	CSARGTGSFLPLHF	TGCAGTGCTAGAGGGACAGGGTCCTTTTTACCCCTCCACTTT
TRBV7-9	.	TRBJ2-2	many	CASSFRSNTGELFF	TGTGCCAGCAGCTTCAGGTCGAACACCGGGGAGCTGTTTTTT
TRBV2	.	TRBJ2-3	many	CASSPREDTQYF	TGTGCCAGCAGTCCACGTGAAGATACGCAGTATTTT
TRBV20-1	.	TRBJ2-3	many	CSALTASRTDTQYF	TGCAGTGCCCTGACCGCCTCCCGGACAGATACGCAGTATTTT
TRBV6-1	TRBD1	TRBJ1-5	many	CASSSNPGQGDQPQHF	TGTGCCAGCAGTTCCAATCCGGGACAGGGGGATCAGCCCCAGCATTTT
TRBV6-2/TRBV6-3	.	TRBJ2-7	many	CASLGYPSYEQYF	TGTGCCAGCCTCGGATACCCATCCTACGAGCAGTACTTC
TRBV12-5	TRBD2	TRBJ2-5	many	CASGSGLAGYETQYF	TGTGCTAGTGGATCCGGACTAGCGGGGTATGAGACCCAGTACTTC
TRBV20-1	.	TRBJ2-3	.	CSARARVDSTDTQYF	TGCAGTGCTAGGGCCAGGGTGGATTCCACAGATACGCAGTATTTT
TRBV27	TRBD1	TRBJ2-7	many	CASTSNTGTGGVEQYF	TGTGCCAGCACTTCCAATACCGGGACAGGGGGGGTCGAGCAGTACTTC
TRBV7-2	.	TRBJ2-7	.	CASSLNAAGGEQYF	TGTGCCAGCAGCTTGAACGCGGCAGGAGGCGAGCAGTACTTC
TRBV18	.	TRBJ2-3	.	CANSLASSTDTQYF	TGTGCCAACTCACTTGCGAGCTCCACAGATACGCAGTATTTT
TRBV12-3/TRBV12-4	.	TRBJ2-7	few	CASSLIEGLDEQYF	TGTGCCAGCAGTTTAATTGAGGGTCTCGACGAGCAGTACTTC
TRBV5-8	TRBD2	TRBJ2-3	.	CASGKGLAGGQDTQYF	TGTGCCAGCGGCAAAGGACTAGCGGGGGGGCAAGATACGCAGTATTTT
TRBV11-2	.	TRBJ2-1	many	CASSLGETTEQFF	TGTGCCAGCAGCTTAGGGGAGACTACTGAGCAGTTCTTC
TRBV11-2	TRBD2	TRBJ2-1	many	CASSPLAGGSDEQFF	TGTGCCAGCAGCCCACTAGCGGGGGGGTCGGATGAGCAGTTCTTC
TRBV28	TRBD2	TRBJ2-3	many	CASSSPAGLSTDTQYF	TGTGCCAGCAGTTCCCCAGCGGGACTGAGCACAGATACGCAGTATTTT
TRBV2	.	TRBJ1-3	many	CASSPGTTGNTIYF	TGTGCCAGCAGTCCCGGGACTACTGGAAACACCATATATTTT
TRBV5-1	TRBD1	TRBJ2-7	.	CASSSDREVSYEQYF	TGCGCCAGCAGCTCGGACAGGGAGGTCTCCTACGAGCAGTACTTC
TRBV7-2	TRBD1	TRBJ1-1	many	CASSDQTGEYTEAFF	TGTGCCAGCAGCGACCAAACAGGGGAGTACACTGAAGCTTTCTTT
TRBV6-1	.	TRBJ2-7	many	CASSSTRGTEQYF	TGTGCCAGCAGCTCAACCAGGGGCACCGAGCAGTACTTC
TRBV6-1	.	TRBJ2-2	few	CASSSGPFFNTGELFF	TGTGCCAGCAGTTCAGGTCCGTTTTTTAACACCGGGGAGCTGTTTTTT